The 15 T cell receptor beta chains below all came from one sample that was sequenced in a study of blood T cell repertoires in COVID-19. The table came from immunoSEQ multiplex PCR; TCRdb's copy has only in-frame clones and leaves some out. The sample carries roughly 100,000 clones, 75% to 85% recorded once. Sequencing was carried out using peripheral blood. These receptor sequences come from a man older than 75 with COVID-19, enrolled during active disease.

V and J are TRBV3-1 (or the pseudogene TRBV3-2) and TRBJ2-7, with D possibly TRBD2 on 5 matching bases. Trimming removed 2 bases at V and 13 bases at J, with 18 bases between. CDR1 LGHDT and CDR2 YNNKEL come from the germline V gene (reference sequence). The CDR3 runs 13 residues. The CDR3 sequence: CASSQSLDSVRYF. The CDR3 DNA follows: TGTGCCAGCAGCCAAAGCTTGGACTCCGTGAGATACTTC.

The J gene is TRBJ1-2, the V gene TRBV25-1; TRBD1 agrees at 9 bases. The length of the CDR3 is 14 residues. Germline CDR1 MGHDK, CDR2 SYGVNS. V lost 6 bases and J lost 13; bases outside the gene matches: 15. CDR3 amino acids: CASRRGGTGTGVTF. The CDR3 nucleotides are TGTGCCAGCAGGAGGGGGGGGACAGGGACAGGTGTCACCTTC.

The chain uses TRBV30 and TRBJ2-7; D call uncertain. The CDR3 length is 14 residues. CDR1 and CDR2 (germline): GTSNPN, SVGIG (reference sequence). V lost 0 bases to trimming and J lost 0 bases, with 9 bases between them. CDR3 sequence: CAWSVKWSSYEQYF. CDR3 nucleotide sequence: TGTGCCTGGAGTGTGAAGTGGAGCTCCTACGAGCAGTACTTC.

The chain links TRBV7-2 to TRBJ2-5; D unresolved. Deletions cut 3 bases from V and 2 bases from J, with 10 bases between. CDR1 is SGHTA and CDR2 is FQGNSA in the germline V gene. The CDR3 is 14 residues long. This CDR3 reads CASSFQLNQETQYF. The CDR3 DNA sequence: TGTGCCAGCAGCTTCCAACTCAATCAAGAGACCCAGTACTTC. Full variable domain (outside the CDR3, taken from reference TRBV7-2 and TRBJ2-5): GAGVSQSPSNKVTEKGKDVELRCDPISGHTALYWYRQSLGQGLEFLIYFQGNSAPDKSGLPSDRFSAERTGGSVSTLTIQRTQQEDSAVYLCASSFQLNQETQYFGPGTRLLVL.

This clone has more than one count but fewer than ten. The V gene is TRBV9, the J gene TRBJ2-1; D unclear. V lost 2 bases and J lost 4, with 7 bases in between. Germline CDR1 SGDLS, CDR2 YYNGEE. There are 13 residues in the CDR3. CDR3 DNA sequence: TGTGCCAGCAGCGTGTTACAGTACAATGAGCAGTTCTTC. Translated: CASSVLQYNEQFF.

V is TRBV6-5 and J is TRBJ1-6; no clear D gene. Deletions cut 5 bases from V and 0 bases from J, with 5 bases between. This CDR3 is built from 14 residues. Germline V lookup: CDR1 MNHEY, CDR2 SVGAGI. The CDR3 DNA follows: TGTGCCAGCAGTAGGAGCTCCTATAATTCACCCCTCCACTTT. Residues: CASSRSSYNSPLHF.

The CDR3 loop is CASRLGLAGGLNTDTQYF. DNA of the CDR3: TGTGCCAGCAGGTTGGGACTAGCGGGAGGGTTGAACACAGATACGCAGTATTTT. The chain links TRBV2 to TRBJ2-3; 16 positions agree with TRBD2. The CDR3 consists of 18 residues. J lost 2 bases, V lost 6 bases, and 8 bases had no gene match. Germline CDR1 reads SNHLY; CDR2 reads FYNNEI. Looking up the rest from reference TRBV2 and TRBJ2-3 gives the full variable domain: EPEVTQTPSHQVTQMGQEVILRCVPISNHLYFYWYRQILGQKVEFLVSFYNNEISEKSEIFDDQFSVERPDGSNFTLKIRSTKLEDSAMYFCASRLGLAGGLNTDTQYFGPGTRLTVL.

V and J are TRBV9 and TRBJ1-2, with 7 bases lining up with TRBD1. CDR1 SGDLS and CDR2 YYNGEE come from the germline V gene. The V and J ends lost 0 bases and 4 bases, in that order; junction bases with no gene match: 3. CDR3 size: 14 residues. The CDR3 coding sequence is TGTGCCAGCAGCGTAGGGGACAGTCCCTATGGCTACACCTTC. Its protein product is CASSVGDSPYGYTF.

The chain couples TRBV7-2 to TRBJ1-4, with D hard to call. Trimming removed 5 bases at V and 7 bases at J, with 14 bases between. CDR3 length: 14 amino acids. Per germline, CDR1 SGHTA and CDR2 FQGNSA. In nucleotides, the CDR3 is TGTGCCAGCAGCCCCCGTCGGGATAGTGAAAAACTGTTTTTT. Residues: CASSPRRDSEKLFF.

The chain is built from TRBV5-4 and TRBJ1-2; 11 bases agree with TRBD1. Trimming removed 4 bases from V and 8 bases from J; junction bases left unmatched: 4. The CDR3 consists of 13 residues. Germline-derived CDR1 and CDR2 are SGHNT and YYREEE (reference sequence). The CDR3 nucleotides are TGTGCCAGCAGCACGGGGACAGGGGGAGGCTACACCTTC. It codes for CASSTGTGGGYTF.

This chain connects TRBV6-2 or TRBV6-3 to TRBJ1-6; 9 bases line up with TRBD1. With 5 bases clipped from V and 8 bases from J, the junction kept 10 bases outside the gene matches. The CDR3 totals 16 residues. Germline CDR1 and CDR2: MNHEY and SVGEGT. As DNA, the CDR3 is TGTGCCAGCAGTCCCGACGCCGGGACAGGGCATTCACCCCTCCACTTT. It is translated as CASSPDAGTGHSPLHF.

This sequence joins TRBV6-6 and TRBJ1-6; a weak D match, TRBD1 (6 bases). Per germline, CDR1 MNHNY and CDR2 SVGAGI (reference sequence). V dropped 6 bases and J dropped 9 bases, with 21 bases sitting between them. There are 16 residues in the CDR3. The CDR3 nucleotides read TGTGCCAGCAGCCCCCCGATGACAGGTGGGAGTTCACCCCTCCACTTT. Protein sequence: CASSPPMTGGSSPLHF.

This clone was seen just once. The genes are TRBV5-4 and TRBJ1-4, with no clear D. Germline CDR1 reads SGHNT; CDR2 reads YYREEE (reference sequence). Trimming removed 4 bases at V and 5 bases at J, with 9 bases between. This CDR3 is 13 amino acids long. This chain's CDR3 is CASSLPGNEKLFF. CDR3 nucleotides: TGTGCCAGCAGCCTCCCAGGAAATGAAAAACTGTTTTTT.

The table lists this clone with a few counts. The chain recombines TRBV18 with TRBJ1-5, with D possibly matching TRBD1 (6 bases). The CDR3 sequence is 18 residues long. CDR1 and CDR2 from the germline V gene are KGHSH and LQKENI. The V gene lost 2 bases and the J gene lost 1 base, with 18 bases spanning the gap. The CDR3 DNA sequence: TGTGCCAGCTCACCAGCATTCGGGGGGCAGTCGAGCAATCAGCCCCAGCATTTT. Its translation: CASSPAFGGQSSNQPQHF.

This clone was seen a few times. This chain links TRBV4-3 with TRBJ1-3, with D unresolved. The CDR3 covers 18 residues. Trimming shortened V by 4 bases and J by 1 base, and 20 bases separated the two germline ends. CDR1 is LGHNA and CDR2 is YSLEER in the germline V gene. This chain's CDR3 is CASSPTSVRPGSGNTIYF. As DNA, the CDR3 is TGCGCCAGCAGCCCCACAAGTGTCAGGCCGGGATCTGGAAACACCATATATTTT.